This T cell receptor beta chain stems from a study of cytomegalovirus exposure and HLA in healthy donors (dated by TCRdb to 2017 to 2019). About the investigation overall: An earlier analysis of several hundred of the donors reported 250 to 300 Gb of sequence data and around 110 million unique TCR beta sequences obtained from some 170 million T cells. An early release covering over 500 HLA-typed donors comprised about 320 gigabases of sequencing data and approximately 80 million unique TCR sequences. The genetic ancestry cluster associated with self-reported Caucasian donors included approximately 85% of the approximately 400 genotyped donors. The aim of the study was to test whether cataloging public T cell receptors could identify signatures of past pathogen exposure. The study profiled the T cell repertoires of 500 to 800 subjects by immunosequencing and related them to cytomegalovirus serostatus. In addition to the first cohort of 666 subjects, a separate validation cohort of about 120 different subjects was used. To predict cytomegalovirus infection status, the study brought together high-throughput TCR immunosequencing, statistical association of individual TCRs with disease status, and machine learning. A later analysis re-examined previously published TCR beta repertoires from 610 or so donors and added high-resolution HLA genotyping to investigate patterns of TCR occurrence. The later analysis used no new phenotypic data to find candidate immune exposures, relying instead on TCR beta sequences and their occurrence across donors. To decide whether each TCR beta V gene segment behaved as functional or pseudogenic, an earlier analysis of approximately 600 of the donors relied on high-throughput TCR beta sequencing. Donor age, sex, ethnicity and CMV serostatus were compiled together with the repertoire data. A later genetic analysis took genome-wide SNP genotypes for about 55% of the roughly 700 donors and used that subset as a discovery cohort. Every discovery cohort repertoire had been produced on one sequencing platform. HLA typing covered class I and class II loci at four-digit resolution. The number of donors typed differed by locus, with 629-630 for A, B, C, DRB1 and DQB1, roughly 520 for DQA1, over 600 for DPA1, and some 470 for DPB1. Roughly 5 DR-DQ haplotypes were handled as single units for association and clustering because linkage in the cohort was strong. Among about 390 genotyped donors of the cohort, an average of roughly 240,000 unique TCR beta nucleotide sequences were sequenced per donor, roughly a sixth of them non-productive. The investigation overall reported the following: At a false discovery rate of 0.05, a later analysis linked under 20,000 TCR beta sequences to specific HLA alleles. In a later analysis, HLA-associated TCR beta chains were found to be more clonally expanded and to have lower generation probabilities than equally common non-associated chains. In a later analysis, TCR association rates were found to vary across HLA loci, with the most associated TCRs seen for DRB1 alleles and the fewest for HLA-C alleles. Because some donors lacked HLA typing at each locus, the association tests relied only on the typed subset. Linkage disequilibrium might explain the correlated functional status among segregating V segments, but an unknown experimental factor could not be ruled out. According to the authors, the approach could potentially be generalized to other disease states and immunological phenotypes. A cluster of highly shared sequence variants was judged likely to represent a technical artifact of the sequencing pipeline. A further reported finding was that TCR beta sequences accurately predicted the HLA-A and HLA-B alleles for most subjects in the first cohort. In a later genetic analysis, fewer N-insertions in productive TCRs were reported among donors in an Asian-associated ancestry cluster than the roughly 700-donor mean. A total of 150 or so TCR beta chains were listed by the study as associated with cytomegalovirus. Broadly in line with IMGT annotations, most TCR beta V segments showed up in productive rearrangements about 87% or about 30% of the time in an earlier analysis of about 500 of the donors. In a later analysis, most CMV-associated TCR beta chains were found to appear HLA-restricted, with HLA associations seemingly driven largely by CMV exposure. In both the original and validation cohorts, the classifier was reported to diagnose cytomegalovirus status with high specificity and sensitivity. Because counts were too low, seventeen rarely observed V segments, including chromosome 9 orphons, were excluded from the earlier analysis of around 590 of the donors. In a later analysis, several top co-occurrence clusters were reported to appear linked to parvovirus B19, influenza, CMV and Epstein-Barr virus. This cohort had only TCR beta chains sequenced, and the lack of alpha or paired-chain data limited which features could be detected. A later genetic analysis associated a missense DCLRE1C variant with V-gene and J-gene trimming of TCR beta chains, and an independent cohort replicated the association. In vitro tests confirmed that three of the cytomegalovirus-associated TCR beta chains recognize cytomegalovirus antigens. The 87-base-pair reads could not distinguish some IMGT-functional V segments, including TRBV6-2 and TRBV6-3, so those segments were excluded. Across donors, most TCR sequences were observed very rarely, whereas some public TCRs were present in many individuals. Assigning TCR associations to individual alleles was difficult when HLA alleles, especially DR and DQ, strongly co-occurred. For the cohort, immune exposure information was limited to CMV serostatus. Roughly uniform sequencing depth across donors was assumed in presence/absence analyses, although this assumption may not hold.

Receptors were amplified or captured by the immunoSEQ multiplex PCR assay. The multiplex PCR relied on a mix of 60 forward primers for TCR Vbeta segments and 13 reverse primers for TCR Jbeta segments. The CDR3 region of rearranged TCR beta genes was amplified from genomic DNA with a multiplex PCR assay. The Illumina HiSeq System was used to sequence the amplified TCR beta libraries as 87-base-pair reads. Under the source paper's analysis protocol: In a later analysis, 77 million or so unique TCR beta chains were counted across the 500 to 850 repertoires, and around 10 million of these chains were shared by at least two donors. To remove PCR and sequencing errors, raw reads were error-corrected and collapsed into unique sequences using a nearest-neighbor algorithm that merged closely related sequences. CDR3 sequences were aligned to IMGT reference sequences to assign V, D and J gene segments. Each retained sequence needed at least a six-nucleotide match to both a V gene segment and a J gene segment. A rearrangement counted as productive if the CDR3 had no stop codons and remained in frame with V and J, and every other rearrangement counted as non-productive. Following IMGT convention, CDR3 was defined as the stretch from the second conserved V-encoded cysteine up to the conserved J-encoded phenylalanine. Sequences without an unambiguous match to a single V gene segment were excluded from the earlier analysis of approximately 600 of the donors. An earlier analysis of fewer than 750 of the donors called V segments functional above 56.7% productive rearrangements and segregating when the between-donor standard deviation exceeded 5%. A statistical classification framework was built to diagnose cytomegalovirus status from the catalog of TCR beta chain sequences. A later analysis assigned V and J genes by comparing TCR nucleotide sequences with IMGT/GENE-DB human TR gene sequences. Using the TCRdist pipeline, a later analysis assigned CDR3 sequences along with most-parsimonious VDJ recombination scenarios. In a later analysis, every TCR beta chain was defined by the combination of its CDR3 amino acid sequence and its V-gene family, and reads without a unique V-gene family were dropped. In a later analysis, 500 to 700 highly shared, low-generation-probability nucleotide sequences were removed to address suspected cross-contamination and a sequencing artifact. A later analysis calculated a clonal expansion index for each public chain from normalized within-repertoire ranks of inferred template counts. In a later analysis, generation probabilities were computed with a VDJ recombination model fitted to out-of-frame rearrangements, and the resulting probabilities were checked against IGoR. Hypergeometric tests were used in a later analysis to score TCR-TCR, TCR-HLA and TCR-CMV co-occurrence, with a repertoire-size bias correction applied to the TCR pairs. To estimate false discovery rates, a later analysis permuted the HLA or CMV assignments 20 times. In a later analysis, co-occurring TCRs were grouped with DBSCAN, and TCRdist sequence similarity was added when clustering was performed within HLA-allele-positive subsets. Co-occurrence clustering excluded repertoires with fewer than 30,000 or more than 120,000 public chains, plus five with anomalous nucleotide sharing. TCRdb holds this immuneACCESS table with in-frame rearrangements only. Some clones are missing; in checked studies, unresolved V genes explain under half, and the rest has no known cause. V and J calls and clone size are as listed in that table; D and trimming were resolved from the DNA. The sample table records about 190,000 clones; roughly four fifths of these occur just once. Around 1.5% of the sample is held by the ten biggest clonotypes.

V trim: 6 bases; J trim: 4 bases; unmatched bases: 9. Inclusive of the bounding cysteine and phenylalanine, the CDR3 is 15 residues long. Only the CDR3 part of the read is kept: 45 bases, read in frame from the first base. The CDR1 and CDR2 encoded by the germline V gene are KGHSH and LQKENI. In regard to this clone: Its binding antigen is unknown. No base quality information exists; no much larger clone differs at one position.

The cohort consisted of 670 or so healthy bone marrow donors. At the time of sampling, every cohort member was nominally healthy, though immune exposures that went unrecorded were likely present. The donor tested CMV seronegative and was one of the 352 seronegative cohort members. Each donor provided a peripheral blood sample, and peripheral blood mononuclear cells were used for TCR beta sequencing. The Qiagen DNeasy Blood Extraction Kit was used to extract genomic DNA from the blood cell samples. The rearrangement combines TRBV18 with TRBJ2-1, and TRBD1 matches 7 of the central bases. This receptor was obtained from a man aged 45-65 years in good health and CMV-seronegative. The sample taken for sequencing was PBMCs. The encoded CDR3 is CASSDGTEGYNEQFF. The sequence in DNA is TGTGCCAGCTCGGACGGGACAGAAGGTTACAATGAGCAGTTCTTC.